This section outlines one T cell receptor (beta chain) sequence together with its context. V lost 3 bases, J lost 7 bases, and 22 bases lay in between. Germline V gene data show CDR1 as SGHDN and CDR2 as FVKESK. The CDR3 has 17 residues. This sample is part of a study of T cells in tuberculosis. Across the whole study: Sequenced TCRs come from CD1B-GMM tetramer-binding T cells.

TCR-alpha and TCR-beta chains were sequenced unpaired. Clones were read by immunoSEQ multiplex PCR, and TCRdb kept only the in-frame ones, dropping some. The table lists around 60,000 clones, about 86% of them singletons. After thawing and overnight rest, PBMC were stained with GMM-loaded CD1B tetramer, viability dye and anti-CD3 for sorting. CD1B tetramers were loaded with Rhodococcus equi-derived C32 glucose monomycolate. Tetramer-negative cells, 90,000 to 100,000 per donor, were also sorted. The sample comprised CD1b-GMM tetramer-negative cells sorted from PBMCs. V and J are TRBV14 and TRBJ2-4, with D maybe TRBD2 (6 bases). The receptor was isolated from an adult woman with latent tuberculosis. The CDR3 loop is CASSQDLGLPSGNIQYF. CDR3 coding DNA: TGTGCCAGCAGCCAGGACCTGGGACTCCCCTCCGGGAACATTCAGTACTTC. Using reference TRBV14 and TRBJ2-4 for the parts outside the CDR3, the full variable domain is EAGVTQFPSHSVIEKGQTVTLRCDPISGHDNLYWYRRVMGKEIKFLLHFVKESKQDESGMPNNRFLAERTGGTYSTLKVQPAELEDSGVYFCASSQDLGLPSGNIQYFGAGTRLSVL.